Listed below are T cell receptor beta chains from one sample, sequenced in a study of blood T cell repertoires in COVID-19. Repertoires were generated with immunoSEQ multiplex PCR, while TCRdb's copy carries only in-frame clones and drops some. This table has 70,000 to 90,000 clones, roughly 86% appearing once. The sequenced material came from peripheral blood. The receptors shown here come from an elderly woman with acute or convalescent COVID-19. Both conserved end residues are part of each CDR3. Fields, in order: V gene, J gene, D gene, clone size, CDR3 protein, CDR3 DNA. A D gene is named only where the DNA matches it firmly. Clone size appears in some rows only: once, few, many, or a class for an expanded clone.

TRBV5-1,TRBJ2-7,.,few,CASSLYSGDEQYF,TGCGCCAGCAGCTTGTACAGCGGAGACGAGCAGTACTTC
TRBV3-1/TRBV3-2,TRBJ2-7,.,.,CASSPSGPLMGQYF,TGTGCCAGCAGCCCCTCAGGGCCCTTGATGGGGCAGTACTTC
TRBV2,TRBJ2-3,TRBD2,.,CASSDGVAGGRADTQYF,TGTGCCAGCAGTGACGGAGTAGCGGGAGGGAGAGCAGATACGCAGTATTTT
TRBV18,TRBJ1-1,.,.,CATAQTQFMNTEAFF,TGTGCCACCGCGCAAACACAGTTCATGAACACTGAAGCTTTCTTT
TRBV9,TRBJ2-5,TRBD2,.,CASSVAAGGPLETQYF,TGTGCCAGCAGCGTAGCAGCGGGGGGGCCTCTGGAGACCCAGTACTTC
TRBV9,TRBJ2-1,.,.,CASSVDRGEQFF,TGTGCCAGCAGCGTCGATAGGGGTGAGCAGTTCTTC
TRBV7-9,TRBJ2-1,TRBD2,.,CASSPRDYVDDEQFF,TGTGCCAGCAGCCCCCGGGACTACGTGGACGATGAGCAGTTCTTC
TRBV5-1,TRBJ2-5,.,.,CASSLAGGRQETQYF,TGCGCCAGCAGCTTGGCCGGGGGGCGTCAAGAGACCCAGTACTTC
TRBV9,TRBJ2-1,.,.,CASSVDGPTYNEQFF,TGTGCCAGCAGCGTAGATGGGCCGACCTACAATGAGCAGTTCTTC
TRBV5-1,TRBJ1-3,.,.,CASSLDSWTAGNTIYF,TGCGCCAGCAGCTTGGACTCTTGGACAGCTGGAAACACCATATATTTT
TRBV5-1,TRBJ2-7,TRBD1,.,CASSSAGTAFDEQYF,TGCGCCAGCAGCTCGGCCGGGACAGCTTTCGACGAGCAGTACTTC
TRBV11-2,TRBJ2-7,TRBD1,.,CASSFPGQAFTYEQYF,TGTGCCAGCAGCTTCCCCGGACAGGCATTCACCTACGAGCAGTACTTC
TRBV7-3,TRBJ1-1,.,.,CASSREGNTEAFF,TGTGCCAGCAGCCGGGAGGGGAACACTGAAGCTTTCTTT
TRBV27,TRBJ2-2,.,.,CASRWLANTGELFF,TGTGCCAGCAGGTGGCTAGCAAACACCGGGGAGCTGTTTTTT
TRBV11-3,TRBJ2-2,.,.,CASSPGFPNTGELFF,TGTGCCAGCAGCCCAGGGTTTCCGAACACCGGGGAGCTGTTTTTT
TRBV6-5,TRBJ1-5,TRBD1,.,CATGGAGSNQPQHF,TGTGCGACAGGGGGAGCCGGAAGCAATCAGCCCCAGCATTTT
TRBV7-3,TRBJ2-2,.,.,CASRPLGGNTGELFF,TGTGCCAGCAGGCCGTTAGGGGGGAACACCGGGGAGCTGTTTTTT
TRBV18,TRBJ1-1,TRBD1,.,CASSPPTGGLMNTEAFF,TGTGCCAGCTCACCACCAACAGGGGGCCTCATGAACACTGAAGCTTTCTTT
TRBV19,TRBJ1-5,TRBD1,.,CASQPPGQGPQGPQHF,TGTGCCAGTCAACCTCCGGGACAGGGGCCCCAGGGGCCCCAGCATTTT
TRBV29-1,TRBJ1-2,.,.,CSVEIRAYGYTF,TGCAGCGTTGAAATTAGAGCGTATGGCTACACCTTC
TRBV10-3,TRBJ2-5,.,once,CAISEPQETQYF,TGTGCCATCAGTGAGCCTCAAGAGACCCAGTACTTC
TRBV5-5,TRBJ1-5,.,.,CASSLGPGEQPQHF,TGTGCCAGCAGCTTGGGTCCGGGGGAGCAGCCCCAGCATTTT
TRBV28,TRBJ2-1,TRBD1,.,CASTLRQGRRNEQFF,TGTGCCAGCACCTTAAGACAGGGTCGAAGGAATGAGCAGTTCTTC
TRBV27,TRBJ1-5,.,.,CASSFSGQTYSNQPQHF,TGTGCCAGCAGTTTTTCGGGACAAACATATAGCAATCAGCCCCAGCATTTT
TRBV5-6,TRBJ1-2,.,few,CASSHSGTPTYGYTF,TGTGCCAGCAGCCATTCGGGGACACCTACCTATGGCTACACCTTC
TRBV12-3/TRBV12-4,TRBJ2-2,.,.,CASSIREPGELFF,TGTGCCAGCAGCATCCGGGAGCCCGGGGAGCTGTTTTTT
TRBV7-6,TRBJ2-7,.,few,CASSPNSPSSYEQYF,TGTGCCAGCAGCCCAAATTCCCCCAGCTCCTACGAGCAGTACTTC
TRBV14,TRBJ2-1,TRBD2,.,CASSQSQASGNEQFF,TGTGCCAGCAGCCAATCTCAGGCTAGCGGGAATGAGCAGTTCTTC
TRBV2,TRBJ1-1,TRBD1,.,CASSLGQGGFGTEAFF,TGTGCCAGCAGTCTCGGACAGGGGGGATTTGGGACTGAAGCTTTCTTT
TRBV5-5,TRBJ1-6,TRBD1,.,CASSSAQGAVYNSPLHF,TGTGCCAGCAGCTCGGCTCAGGGGGCGGTTTATAATTCACCCCTCCACTTT